What follows are 2 T cell receptor beta chains derived from one specimen sequenced in a study of blood T cell repertoires in COVID-19. Generated by immunoSEQ multiplex PCR, the TCRdb table keeps only in-frame clones and is missing some. The sample has 150,000 to 180,000 clones; about three quarters are singletons. Sequenced sample: peripheral blood. These receptor sequences come from a man older than 75 with acute or convalescent COVID-19.

This chain connects TRBV6-4 to TRBJ2-2; TRBD2 might be the D (5 bases). This CDR3 is built from 13 residues. V lost 6 bases and J 5 bases, leaving 10 bases between the germline ends. Germline V gene data show CDR1 as MRHNA and CDR2 as SNTAGT. CDR3 coding DNA: TGTGCCAGCAGCAGGACTGTGACCGGGGAGCTGTTTTTT. As protein: CASSRTVTGELFF.

This clone was seen a few times. The rearrangement links TRBV7-8 to TRBJ1-3; 7 bases align to TRBD1. The CDR3 has 18 amino acids. Germline CDR1 SGHVS, CDR2 FQNEAQ. The V gene end was trimmed by 3 bases and the J gene end by 1 base; junction bases not matched to a gene: 12. CDR3 bases: TGTGCCAGCAGCTTGGACAGGATCCCAATGCTATCTGGAAACACCATATATTTT. Translating gives CASSLDRIPMLSGNTIYF.